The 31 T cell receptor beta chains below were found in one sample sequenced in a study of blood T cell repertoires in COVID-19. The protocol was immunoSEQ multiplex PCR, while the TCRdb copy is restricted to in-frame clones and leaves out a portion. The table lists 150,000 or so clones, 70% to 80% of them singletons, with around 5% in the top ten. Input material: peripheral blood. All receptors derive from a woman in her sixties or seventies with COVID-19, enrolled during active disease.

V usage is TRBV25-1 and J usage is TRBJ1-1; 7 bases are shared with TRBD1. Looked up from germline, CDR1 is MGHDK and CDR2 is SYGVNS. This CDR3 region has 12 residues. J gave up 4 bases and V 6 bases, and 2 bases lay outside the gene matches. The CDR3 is CASSRQGTEAFF. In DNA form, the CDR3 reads TGTGCCAGCAGCAGACAGGGCACTGAAGCTTTCTTT.

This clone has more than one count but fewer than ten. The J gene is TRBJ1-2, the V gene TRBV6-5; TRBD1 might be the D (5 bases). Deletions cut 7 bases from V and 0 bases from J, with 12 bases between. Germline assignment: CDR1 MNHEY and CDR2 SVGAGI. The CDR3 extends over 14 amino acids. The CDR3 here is CASNLAGSNYGYTF. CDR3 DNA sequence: TGTGCCAGCAATTTGGCAGGGTCTAACTATGGCTACACCTTC.

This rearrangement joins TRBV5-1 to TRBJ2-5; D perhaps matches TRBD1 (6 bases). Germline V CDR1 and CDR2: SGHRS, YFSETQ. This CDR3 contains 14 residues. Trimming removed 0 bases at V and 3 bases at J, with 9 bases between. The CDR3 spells CASSLEAGEETQYF. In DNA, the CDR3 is TGCGCCAGCAGCTTGGAGGCAGGGGAAGAGACCCAGTACTTC.

The CDR3 region has the DNA TGTGCCAGCAGTTTATTTTGGGGAGGAGGCCAGCCCCAGCATTTT. Translating gives CASSLFWGGGQPQHF. The gene calls are TRBV27 and TRBJ1-5, with D hard to call. The germline V and J ends were trimmed by 1 base and 7 bases, with 14 bases remaining between them. The germline V gene encodes CDR1 MNHEY and CDR2 SMNVEV (reference sequence). The CDR3 consists of 15 residues.

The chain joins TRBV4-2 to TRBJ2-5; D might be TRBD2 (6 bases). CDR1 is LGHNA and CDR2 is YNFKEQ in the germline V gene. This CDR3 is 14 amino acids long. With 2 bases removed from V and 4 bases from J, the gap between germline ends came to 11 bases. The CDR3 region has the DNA TGTGCCAGCAGCCAAAACGGGGGAGGAGAGACCCAGTACTTC. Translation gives CASSQNGGGETQYF.

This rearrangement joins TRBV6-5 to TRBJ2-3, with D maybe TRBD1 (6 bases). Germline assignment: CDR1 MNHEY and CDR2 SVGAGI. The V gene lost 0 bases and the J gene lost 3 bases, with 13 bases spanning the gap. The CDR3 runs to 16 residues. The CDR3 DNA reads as TGTGCCAGCAGTTACTCTGGCAGGGGAGTAACAGATACGCAGTATTTT. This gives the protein CASSYSGRGVTDTQYF.

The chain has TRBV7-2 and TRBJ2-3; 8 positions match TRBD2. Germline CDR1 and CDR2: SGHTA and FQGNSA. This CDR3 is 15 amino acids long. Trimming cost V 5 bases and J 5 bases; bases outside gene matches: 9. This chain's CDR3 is CASSKLRGAIDTQYF. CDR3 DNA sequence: TGTGCCAGCAGCAAGCTGCGGGGGGCCATAGATACGCAGTATTTT.

The CDR3 reads CASRAGGTLSYEQYF. The CDR3 nucleotides are TGTGCCAGCCGGGCGGGAGGAACTCTCTCCTACGAGCAGTACTTC. The chain is built from TRBV6-5 and TRBJ2-7, with 8 bases that match TRBD2. Germline-derived CDR1 and CDR2 are MNHEY and SVGAGI. This CDR3 has 15 amino acids. V lost 8 bases to trimming and J lost 0 bases; unmatched junction nucleotides: 9.

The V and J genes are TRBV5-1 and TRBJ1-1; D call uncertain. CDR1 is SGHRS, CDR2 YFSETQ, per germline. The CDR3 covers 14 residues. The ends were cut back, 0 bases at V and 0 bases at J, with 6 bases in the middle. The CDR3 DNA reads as TGCGCCAGCAGCTTGGGAGATGTGAACACTGAAGCTTTCTTT. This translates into CASSLGDVNTEAFF.

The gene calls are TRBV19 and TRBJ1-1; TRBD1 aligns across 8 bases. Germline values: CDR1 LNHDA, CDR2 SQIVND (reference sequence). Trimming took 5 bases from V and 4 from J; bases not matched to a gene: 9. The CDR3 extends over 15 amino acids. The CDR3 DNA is TGTGCCAGTAGTGCCGACAGGGGTCAGGTCACTGAAGCTTTCTTT. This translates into CASSADRGQVTEAFF.

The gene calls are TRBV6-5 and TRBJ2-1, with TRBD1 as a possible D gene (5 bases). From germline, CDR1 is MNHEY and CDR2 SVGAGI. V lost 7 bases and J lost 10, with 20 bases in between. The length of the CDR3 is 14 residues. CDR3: CASIEQVPPHEQFF. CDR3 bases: TGTGCCAGCATAGAACAGGTACCCCCCCACGAGCAGTTCTTC.

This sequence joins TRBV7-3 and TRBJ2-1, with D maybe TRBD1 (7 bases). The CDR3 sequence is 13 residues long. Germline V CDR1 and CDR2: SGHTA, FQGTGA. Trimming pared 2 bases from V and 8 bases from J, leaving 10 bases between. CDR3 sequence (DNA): TGTGCCAGCAGCTTAGGCAGGGGGGATGAGCAGTTCTTC. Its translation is CASSLGRGDEQFF.

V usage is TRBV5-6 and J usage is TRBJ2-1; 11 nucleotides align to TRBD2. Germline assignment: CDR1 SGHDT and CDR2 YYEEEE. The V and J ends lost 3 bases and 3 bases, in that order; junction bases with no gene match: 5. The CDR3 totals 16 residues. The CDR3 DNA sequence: TGTGCCAGCAGCTCGCTAGCGGGGGGCCGCTACAATGAGCAGTTCTTC. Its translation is CASSSLAGGRYNEQFF.

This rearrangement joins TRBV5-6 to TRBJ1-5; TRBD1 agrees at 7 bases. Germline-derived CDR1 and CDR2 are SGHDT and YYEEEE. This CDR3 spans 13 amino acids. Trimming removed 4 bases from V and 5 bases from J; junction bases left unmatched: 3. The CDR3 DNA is TGTGCCAGCAGCCTCGACAGGGATCAGCCCCAGCATTTT. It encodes CASSLDRDQPQHF. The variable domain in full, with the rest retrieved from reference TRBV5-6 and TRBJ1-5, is DAGVTQSPTHLIKTRGQQVTLRCSPKSGHDTVSWYQQALGQGPQFIFQYYEEEERQRGNFPDRFSGHQFPNYSSELNVNALLLGDSALYLCASSLDRDQPQHFGDGTRLSIL.

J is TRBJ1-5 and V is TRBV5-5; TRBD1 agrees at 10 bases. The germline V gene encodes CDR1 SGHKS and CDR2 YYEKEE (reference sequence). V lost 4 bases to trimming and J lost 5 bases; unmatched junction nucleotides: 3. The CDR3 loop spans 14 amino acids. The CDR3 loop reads CASSLGQGYQPQHF. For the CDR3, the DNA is TGTGCCAGCAGCCTGGGACAGGGGTATCAGCCCCAGCATTTT.

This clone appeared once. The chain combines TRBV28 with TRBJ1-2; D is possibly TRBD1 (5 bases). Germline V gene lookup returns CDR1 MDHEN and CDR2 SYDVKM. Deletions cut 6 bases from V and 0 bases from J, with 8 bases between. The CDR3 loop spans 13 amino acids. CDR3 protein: CASRDNPNYGYTF. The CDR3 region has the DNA TGTGCCAGCAGGGACAATCCTAACTATGGCTACACCTTC.

DNA for the CDR3: TGTGCCAGCAGCGCCGACAGCTATGGCTACACCTTC. Translation gives CASSADSYGYTF. This rearrangement joins TRBV5-4 to TRBJ1-2; possible D gene TRBD1, 5 bases. The CDR3 spans 12 residues. Trimming stripped 4 bases from V and 4 bases from J, with 8 bases between. From germline, CDR1 is SGHNT and CDR2 YYREEE (reference sequence).

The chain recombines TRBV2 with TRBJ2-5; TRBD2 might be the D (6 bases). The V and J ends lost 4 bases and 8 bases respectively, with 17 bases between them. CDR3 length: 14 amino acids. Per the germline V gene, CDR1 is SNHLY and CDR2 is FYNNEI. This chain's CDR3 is CASSAIAQDYTQYF. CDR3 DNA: TGTGCCAGCAGTGCCATAGCACAGGACTATACCCAGTACTTC.

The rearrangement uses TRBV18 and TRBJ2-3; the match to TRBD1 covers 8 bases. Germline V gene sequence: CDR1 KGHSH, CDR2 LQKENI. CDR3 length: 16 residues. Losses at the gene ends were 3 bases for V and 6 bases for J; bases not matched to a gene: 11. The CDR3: CASSPGTGRPPDTQYF. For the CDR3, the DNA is TGTGCCAGCTCACCGGGGACAGGACGCCCCCCCGATACGCAGTATTTT.

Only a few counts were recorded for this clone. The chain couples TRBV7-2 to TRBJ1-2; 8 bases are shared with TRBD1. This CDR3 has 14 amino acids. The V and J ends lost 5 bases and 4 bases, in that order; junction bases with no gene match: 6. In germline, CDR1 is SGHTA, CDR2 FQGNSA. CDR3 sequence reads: CASSLGQGVYGYTF. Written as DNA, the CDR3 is TGTGCCAGCAGCCTAGGACAGGGAGTCTATGGCTACACCTTC.

The CDR3 DNA sequence: TGTGCCAGCAGCTTGATCAGGGAGGTTGGTTCACCCCTCCACTTT. As protein: CASSLIREVGSPLHF. The chain recombines TRBV7-9 with TRBJ1-6; a weak D match, TRBD1 (5 bases). Trimming cost V 3 bases and J 9 bases, with 15 bases left between them. The CDR3 covers 15 residues. Germline V lookup: CDR1 SEHNR, CDR2 FQNEAQ (reference sequence).

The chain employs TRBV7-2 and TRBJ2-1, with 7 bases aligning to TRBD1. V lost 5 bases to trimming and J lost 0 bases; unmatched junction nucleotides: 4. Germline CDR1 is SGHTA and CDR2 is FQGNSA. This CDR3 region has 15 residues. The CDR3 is CASSPDRVSYNEQFF. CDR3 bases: TGTGCCAGCAGCCCCGACAGGGTCTCCTACAATGAGCAGTTCTTC.

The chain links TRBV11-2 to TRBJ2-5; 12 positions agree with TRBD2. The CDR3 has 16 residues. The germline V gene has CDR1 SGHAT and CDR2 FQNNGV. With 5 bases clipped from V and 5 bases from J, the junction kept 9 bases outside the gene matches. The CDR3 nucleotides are TGTGCCAGCAGCCCTAGACTAGCGGGGGCCCGGGAGACCCAGTACTTC. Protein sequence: CASSPRLAGARETQYF.

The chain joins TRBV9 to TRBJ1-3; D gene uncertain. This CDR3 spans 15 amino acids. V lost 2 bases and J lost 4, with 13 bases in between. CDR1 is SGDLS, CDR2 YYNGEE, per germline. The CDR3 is CASSVGSASGNTIYF. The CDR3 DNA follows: TGTGCCAGCAGCGTGGGCTCTGCTAGCGGAAACACCATATATTTT.

The CDR3 sequence is CASTGLAGAEQYF. CDR3 DNA sequence: TGTGCCAGCACGGGACTAGCGGGGGCCGAGCAGTACTTC. The J gene is TRBJ2-7, the V gene TRBV2; 14 bases fit TRBD2. The V and J ends lost 7 bases and 6 bases, in that order; junction bases with no gene match: 2. The CDR3 covers 13 residues. CDR1 SNHLY and CDR2 FYNNEI come from the germline V gene. Using reference TRBV2 and TRBJ2-7 for the parts outside the CDR3, the full variable domain is EPEVTQTPSHQVTQMGQEVILRCVPISNHLYFYWYRQILGQKVEFLVSFYNNEISEKSEIFDDQFSVERPDGSNFTLKIRSTKLEDSAMYFCASTGLAGAEQYFGPGTRLTVT.

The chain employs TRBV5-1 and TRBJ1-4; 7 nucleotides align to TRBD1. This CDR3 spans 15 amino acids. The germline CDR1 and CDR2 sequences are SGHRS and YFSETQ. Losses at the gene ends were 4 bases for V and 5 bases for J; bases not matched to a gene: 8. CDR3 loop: CASSSTGTVNEKLFF. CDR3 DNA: TGCGCCAGCAGCAGTACCGGGACAGTAAATGAAAAACTGTTTTTT.

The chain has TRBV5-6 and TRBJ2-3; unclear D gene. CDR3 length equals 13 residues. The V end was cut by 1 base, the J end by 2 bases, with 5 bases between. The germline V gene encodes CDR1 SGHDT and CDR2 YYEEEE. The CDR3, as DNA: TGTGCCAGCAGCTTGCCACACACAGATACGCAGTATTTT. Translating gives CASSLPHTDTQYF.

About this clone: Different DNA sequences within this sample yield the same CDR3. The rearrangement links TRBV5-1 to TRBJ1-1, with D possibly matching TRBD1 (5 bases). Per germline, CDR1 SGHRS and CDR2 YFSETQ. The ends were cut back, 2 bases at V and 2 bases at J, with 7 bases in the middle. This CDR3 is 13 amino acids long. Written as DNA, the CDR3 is TGCGCCAGCAGCTTCCAGGGAAACACTGAAGCTTTCTTT. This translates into CASSFQGNTEAFF.

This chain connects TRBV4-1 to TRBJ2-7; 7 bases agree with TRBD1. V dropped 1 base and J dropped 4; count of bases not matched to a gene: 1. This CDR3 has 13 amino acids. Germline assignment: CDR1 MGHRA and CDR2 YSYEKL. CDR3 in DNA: TGCGCCAGCAGCCAAGTACAGGGGTACGAGCAGTACTTC. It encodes CASSQVQGYEQYF.

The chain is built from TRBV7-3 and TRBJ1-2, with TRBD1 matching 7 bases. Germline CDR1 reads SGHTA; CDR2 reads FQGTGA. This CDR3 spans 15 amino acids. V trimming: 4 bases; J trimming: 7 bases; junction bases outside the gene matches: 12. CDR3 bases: TGTGCCAGCAGCTCGAACAGGGGAGCTCGAGGTGGCTACACCTTC. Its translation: CASSSNRGARGGYTF.

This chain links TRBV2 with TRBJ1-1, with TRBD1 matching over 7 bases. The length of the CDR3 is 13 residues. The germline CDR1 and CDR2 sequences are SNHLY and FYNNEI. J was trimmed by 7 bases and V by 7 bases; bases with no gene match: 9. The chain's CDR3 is CASTSTGRHEAFF. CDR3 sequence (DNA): TGTGCCAGCACCTCGACAGGGCGCCATGAAGCTTTCTTT.